This T cell receptor beta chain was observed in a study of tissue T cells after allogeneic stem cell transplantation. For the study at large: Pathologist review favored tissue samples showing histologically apparent lymphocytes.

The study's findings and limits: Some tissue clones might be persisting host cells; their alloreactivity or antigen specificity was not determined. Anatomically similar tissues had similar TCR repertoires within each patient.

TCRdb's copy holds only in-frame clones and misses some; the assay was immunoSEQ multiplex PCR. The repertoire has more than 9,000 clones, roughly 70% of them found once; the top ten carry approximately 15%. V lost 4 bases, J lost 0 bases, and 10 bases lay in between. Germline V gene lookup returns CDR1 LNHDA and CDR2 SQIVND (reference sequence). The CDR3 sequence is 15 residues long. On this clone: Its cognate antigen is unknown.

The chain combines TRBV19 with TRBJ1-3; D gene unclear. The TCR comes from a woman between 18 and 50 years old with breast cancer. The input for sequencing was tissue from the right colon, taken at autopsy. CDR3 protein: CASSTTPISGNTIYF. CDR3 bases: TGTGCCAGTAGTACTACACCGATCTCTGGAAACACCATATATTTT.